The next 19 T cell receptor beta chains were all read from a single sample in a study of T-cell memory formation after mild COVID-19. From the 5' RACE reads, TCRdb called clonotypes with MiXCR, one entry per CDR3 protein. Of 100,000 to 150,000 distinct CDR3 sequences in the sample, approximately 6.3% were seen once. The material sequenced was PBMCs or a T cell subset sorted from them (not recorded which). The receptors were gathered from an adult woman who had mild COVID-19 (a few samples of this study predate the infection). Cell type and time point are not known.

The chain is built from TRBV20-1 and TRBJ2-7; 14 positions agree with TRBD2. The trim removed 1 base at V and 0 bases at J, leaving 14 bases unmatched. The CDR3 sequence is 20 residues long. The germline V gene encodes CDR1 DFQATT and CDR2 SNEGSKA (reference sequence). CDR3 in amino acids: CSARAPPTSGRVLDSYEQYF. The CDR3 nucleotides read TGCAGTGCTAGAGCCCCCCCGACTAGCGGGAGGGTCCTCGACTCCTACGAGCAGTACTTC.

This clonotype was seen repeatedly, ten times or more. The chain recombines TRBV19 with TRBJ1-2, with TRBD1 matching over 8 bases. J gave up 3 bases and V 4 bases, and 7 bases lay outside the gene matches. The CDR3 loop spans 15 amino acids. Germline V lookup: CDR1 LNHDA, CDR2 SQIVND (reference sequence). For the CDR3, the DNA is TGTGCCAGTAGTAGCCAGGGGGCGCAGGACTATGGCTACACCTTC. Its protein is CASSSQGAQDYGYTF.

This clonotype has at least ten counts. The chain carries TRBV7-2 and TRBJ2-1; no clear D. The V end was cut by 5 bases, the J end by 1 base, with 9 bases between. The CDR3 spans 14 residues. Germline CDR1 and CDR2: SGHTA and FQGNSA. CDR3 coding DNA: TGTGCCAGCAGCCCTCCAGCATCCTACAATGAGCAGTTCTTC. Protein sequence: CASSPPASYNEQFF.

This clonotype has ten or more counts. In DNA, the CDR3 is TGTGCCAGCAAACCGGGACACGCGAACACTGAAGCTTTCTTT. Its protein product is CASKPGHANTEAFF. V is TRBV12-3 or TRBV12-4 and J is TRBJ1-1, with D possibly TRBD1 on 6 matching bases. This CDR3 is built from 14 residues. V was cut by 7 bases and J by 1 base, with 13 bases left in between.

This sequence joins TRBV18 and TRBJ1-2; 8 nucleotides align to TRBD1. This CDR3 is 16 amino acids long. Unmatched junction bases numbered 7, after V lost 3 bases and J lost 1 base. Germline V lookup: CDR1 KGHSH, CDR2 LQKENI. CDR3 amino acids: CASSPFGTGHNYGYTF. The DNA for the CDR3 is TGTGCCAGCTCACCTTTCGGGACAGGCCATAACTATGGCTACACCTTC.

The genes are TRBV5-1 and TRBJ2-1; TRBD2 aligns across 8 bases. This CDR3 is built from 14 residues. V gave up 4 bases and J gave up 9 bases; unmatched junction bases: 9. Germline-derived CDR1 and CDR2 are SGHRS and YFSETQ. The CDR3 is CASSPSGGASEQFF. The CDR3 nucleotides read TGCGCCAGCAGCCCGTCCGGGGGGGCCAGTGAGCAGTTCTTC.

This clonotype came up a few times. The chain couples TRBV7-8 to TRBJ2-7; no definite D call. CDR3 length: 14 residues. V shed 3 bases and J shed 4 bases, with 13 bases lying between them. Per the germline V gene, CDR1 is SGHVS and CDR2 is FQNEAQ. CDR3 in amino acids: CASSFEVGRYEQYF. The CDR3 nucleotides read TGTGCCAGCAGCTTTGAGGTAGGGCGGTACGAGCAGTACTTC.

In regard to this clonotype: Sequence at one end of the junction differs from germline and may be a read error. This chain connects TRBV5-4 to TRBJ2-4; D gene uncertain. The CDR3 length is 14 residues. Germline V gene sequence: CDR1 SGHNT, CDR2 YYREEE (reference sequence). CDR3 amino acids: CARSLPGAKNIQYF. In DNA form, the CDR3 reads TGTGCCCGCAGCTTGCCGGGAGCCAAAAACATTCAGTACTTC.

Many counts were recorded for this clonotype. J is TRBJ2-1 and V is TRBV5-6; a weak D match, TRBD1 (7 bases). The CDR3 is 16 amino acids. With 6 bases removed from V and 1 base from J, the gap between germline ends came to 17 bases. The germline V gene has CDR1 SGHDT and CDR2 YYEEEE. The CDR3 sequence is CASTPPGGRSYNEQFF. The DNA of the CDR3 is TGTGCCAGCACCCCCCCAGGGGGGAGATCCTACAATGAGCAGTTCTTC.

This chain uses TRBV5-1 with TRBJ2-2, with TRBD2 matching over 12 bases. CDR1 SGHRS and CDR2 YFSETQ come from the germline V gene. The ends lost 8 bases at V and 1 base at J; junction bases unmatched: 9. CDR3 length: 17 amino acids. The CDR3 is CASTSGTSGWNTGELFF. As DNA, the CDR3 is TGCGCCAGTACCTCCGGGACTAGCGGGTGGAACACCGGGGAGCTGTTTTTT.

This sequence joins TRBV20-1 and TRBJ2-1, with D maybe TRBD2 (5 bases). Germline assignment: CDR1 DFQATT and CDR2 SNEGSKA (reference sequence). This CDR3 comprises 17 residues. V was shortened by 3 bases and J by 0 bases, with 18 bases between the two germline ends. CDR3 DNA sequence: TGCAGTGCTAGGGCCCCTTCGGGCGGAGGCTCCTACAATGAGCAGTTCTTC. Its translation is CSARAPSGGGSYNEQFF.

The chain is built from TRBV7-6 and TRBJ1-1, with D maybe TRBD1 (6 bases). The CDR3 spans 16 residues. CDR1 and CDR2 (germline): SGHVS, FNYEAQ. V lost 5 bases to trimming and J lost 1 base, with 17 bases between them. This CDR3 reads CASSTYRGASNTEAFF. CDR3 nucleotide sequence: TGTGCCAGCAGCACCTATCGGGGGGCTTCGAACACTGAAGCTTTCTTT.

V is TRBV7-2 and J is TRBJ2-4; tentative D call: TRBD1 (6 bases). Per the germline V gene, CDR1 is SGHTA and CDR2 is FQGNSA. This CDR3 comprises 14 residues. V was cut by 0 bases and J by 8 bases, with 11 bases left in between. The CDR3 here is CASSLAAGVDIQYF. CDR3 in DNA: TGTGCCAGCAGCTTAGCCGCAGGGGTGGACATTCAGTACTTC.

This clonotype occurred a few times. The V and J genes are TRBV6-5 and TRBJ1-5; no firm D call. Trimming took 0 bases from V and 0 from J, leaving 6 bases between them. Germline CDR1 is MNHEY and CDR2 is SVGAGI. The CDR3 extends over 15 amino acids. Written as DNA, the CDR3 is TGTGCCAGCAGTTACTCGATGTATAGCAATCAGCCCCAGCATTTT. Encoded protein: CASSYSMYSNQPQHF.

The V gene is TRBV7-8, the J gene TRBJ2-5, with D hard to call. Germline V lookup: CDR1 SGHVS, CDR2 FQNEAQ. The germline V and J ends were trimmed by 5 bases and 4 bases, with 17 bases remaining between them. The CDR3 is 15 residues long. Here the CDR3 DNA reads TGTGCCAGCAGCCCCCGAGGACGGTCGCGAGAGACCCAGTACTTC. It translates to CASSPRGRSRETQYF.

V gene TRBV6-5 combines with J gene TRBJ2-1, with 7 bases that match TRBD1. The CDR3 is 15 amino acids. V trimming: 0 bases; J trimming: 2 bases; junction bases outside the gene matches: 1. Germline V gives CDR1 MNHEY, CDR2 SVGAGI. The CDR3 loop reads CASSYSQGAYNEQFF. The CDR3 nucleotides are TGTGCCAGCAGTTACTCGCAGGGGGCCTACAATGAGCAGTTCTTC.

A few counts support this clonotype. CDR3 DNA: TGCAGCGTTGAAGAGAGAAGGGCCAGGGGGCGCTTAGATGATGGAAACACCATATATTTT. Its protein product is CSVEERRARGRLDDGNTIYF. This sequence joins TRBV29-1 and TRBJ1-3; 8 positions match TRBD1. The CDR3 is made up of 20 amino acids. The germline V gene has CDR1 SQVTM and CDR2 ANQGSEA. Losses at the gene ends were 0 bases for V and 3 bases for J; bases not matched to a gene: 19.

Ten or more counts support this clonotype. The chain uses TRBV20-1 and TRBJ2-3; perhaps TRBD2 as D (6 bases). The CDR3 contains 13 residues. Trimming shortened V by 5 bases and J by 3 bases, and 12 bases separated the two germline ends. Germline V gene sequence: CDR1 DFQATT, CDR2 SNEGSKA (reference sequence). The CDR3 spells CSAAGLQTDTQYF. As DNA, the CDR3 is TGCAGTGCTGCCGGACTACAAACAGATACGCAGTATTTT.

The chain is built from TRBV20-1 and TRBJ1-1, with D possibly being TRBD1 (5 bases). The germline V gene encodes CDR1 DFQATT and CDR2 SNEGSKA (reference sequence). V was trimmed by 8 bases and J by 0 bases, leaving 16 bases between them. CDR3 length equals 14 residues. DNA for the CDR3: TGCAGTCGTTCACGGGGACTCATGAACACTGAAGCTTTCTTT. Encoded protein: CSRSRGLMNTEAFF.